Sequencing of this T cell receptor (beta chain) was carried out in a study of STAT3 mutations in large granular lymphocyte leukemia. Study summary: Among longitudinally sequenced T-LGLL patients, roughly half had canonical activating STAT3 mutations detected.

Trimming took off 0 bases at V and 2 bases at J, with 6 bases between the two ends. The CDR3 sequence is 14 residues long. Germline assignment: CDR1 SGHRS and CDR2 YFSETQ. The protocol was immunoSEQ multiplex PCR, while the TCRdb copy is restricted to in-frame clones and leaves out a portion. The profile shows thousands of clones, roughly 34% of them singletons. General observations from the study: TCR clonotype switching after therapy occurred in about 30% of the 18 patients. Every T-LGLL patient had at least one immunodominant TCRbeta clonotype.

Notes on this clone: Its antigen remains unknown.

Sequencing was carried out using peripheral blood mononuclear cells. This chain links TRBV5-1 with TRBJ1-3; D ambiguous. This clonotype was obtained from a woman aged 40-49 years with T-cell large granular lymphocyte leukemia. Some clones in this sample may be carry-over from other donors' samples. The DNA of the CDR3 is TGCGCCAGCAGCTTGGCACAGCCTGGAAACACCATATATTTT. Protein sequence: CASSLAQPGNTIYF.